These T cell receptor beta chains were read from a single sample in a study of shared clonotypes between healthy human individuals. The assay was immunoSEQ multiplex PCR, and TCRdb's table has in-frame clones only and misses some. The data contain around 2.1 million clones, 90% to 97% of them seen just once; the ten biggest clones take up roughly 0.13%. The specimen sequenced was naive CD4+ T cells sorted from blood. These receptors came from a man aged 18 to 29 in good health. Each CDR3 is given with its conserved first and last residue. The order of the fields is V gene, J gene, D gene, CDR3 DNA, CDR3 protein. D genes are given only for firm matches.

V gene: TRBV5-1; J gene: TRBJ2-7; D gene: TRBD1; CDR3 DNA: TGCGCCAGCAGCTTGGGCGGTACCGGGACAGGGGGCCCCTCGGAGCAGTACTTC; CDR3 protein: CASSLGGTGTGGPSEQYF
V gene: TRBV5-6; J gene: TRBJ1-6; D gene: TRBD1; CDR3 DNA: TGTGCCAGCAGCTTGAGACAGGGAAGCTTTGGTTCACCCCTCCACTTT; CDR3 protein: CASSLRQGSFGSPLHF
V gene: TRBV5-1; J gene: TRBJ1-2; D gene: TRBD1; CDR3 DNA: TGCGCCAGCAGCTCTGGTACAGGGGACTATGGCTACACCTTC; CDR3 protein: CASSSGTGDYGYTF
V gene: TRBV18; J gene: TRBJ2-7; D gene: -; CDR3 DNA: TGTGCCAGCTCACCACTTGGGGCTTACGAGCAGTACTTC; CDR3 protein: CASSPLGAYEQYF
V gene: TRBV7-2; J gene: TRBJ1-2; D gene: -; CDR3 DNA: TGTGCCAGCAGCCCTTCACAGGCCCAGGCGGTTCATGGCTACACCTTC; CDR3 protein: CASSPSQAQAVHGYTF
V gene: TRBV6-1; J gene: TRBJ2-7; D gene: -; CDR3 DNA: TGTGCCAGCAGTGAAGCGACGGCTAGCGTCTTCCGGTACGAGCAGTACTTC; CDR3 protein: CASSEATASVFRYEQYF
V gene: TRBV9; J gene: TRBJ1-2; D gene: -; CDR3 DNA: TGTGCCAGCAGCGTGGGCGATGCCGACAGTGATATCTATGGCTACACCTTC; CDR3 protein: CASSVGDADSDIYGYTF
V gene: TRBV6-1; J gene: TRBJ2-5; D gene: -; CDR3 DNA: TGTGCCAGCAGTGTGATTTTGACTTTACAAGAGACCCAGTACTTC; CDR3 protein: CASSVILTLQETQYF
V gene: TRBV28; J gene: TRBJ2-3; D gene: TRBD2; CDR3 DNA: TGTGCCAGCAGGGCTAGCGGGGGCTCCACAGATACGCAGTATTTT; CDR3 protein: CASRASGGSTDTQYF
V gene: TRBV10-1; J gene: TRBJ2-5; D gene: -; CDR3 DNA: TGCGCCAGCAGTGAGTCAACGCATCAAGAGACCCAGTACTTC; CDR3 protein: CASSESTHQETQYF